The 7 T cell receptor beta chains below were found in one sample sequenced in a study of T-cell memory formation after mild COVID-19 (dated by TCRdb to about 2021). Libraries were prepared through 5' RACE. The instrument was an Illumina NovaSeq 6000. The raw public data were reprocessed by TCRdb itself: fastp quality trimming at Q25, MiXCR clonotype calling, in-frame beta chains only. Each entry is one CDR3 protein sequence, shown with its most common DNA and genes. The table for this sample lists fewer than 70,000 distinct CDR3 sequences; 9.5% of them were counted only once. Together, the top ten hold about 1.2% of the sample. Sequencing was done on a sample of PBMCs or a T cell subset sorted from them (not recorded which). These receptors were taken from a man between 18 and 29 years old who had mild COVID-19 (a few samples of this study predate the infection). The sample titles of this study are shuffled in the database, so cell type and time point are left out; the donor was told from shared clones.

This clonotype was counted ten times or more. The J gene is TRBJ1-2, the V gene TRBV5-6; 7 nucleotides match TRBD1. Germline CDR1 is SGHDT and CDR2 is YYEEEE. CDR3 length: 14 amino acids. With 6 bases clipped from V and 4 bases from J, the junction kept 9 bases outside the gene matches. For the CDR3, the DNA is TGTGCCAGCAACGCACGGACAGGCGCCTATGGCTACACCTTC. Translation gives CASNARTGAYGYTF.

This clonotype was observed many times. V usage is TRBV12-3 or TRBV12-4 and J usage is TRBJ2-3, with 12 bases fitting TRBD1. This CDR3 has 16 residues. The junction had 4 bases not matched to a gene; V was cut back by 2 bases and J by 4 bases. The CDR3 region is CASSLMGQGASDTQYF. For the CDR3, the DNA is TGTGCCAGCAGTTTAATGGGACAGGGGGCTTCAGATACGCAGTATTTT.

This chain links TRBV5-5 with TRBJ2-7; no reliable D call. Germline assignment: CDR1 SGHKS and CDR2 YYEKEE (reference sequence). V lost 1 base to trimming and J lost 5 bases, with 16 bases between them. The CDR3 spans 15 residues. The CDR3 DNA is TGTGCCAGCAGCTTGAGATACTGGGGAAGTCACGAGCAGTACGTC. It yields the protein CASSLRYWGSHEQYV.

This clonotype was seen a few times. For the CDR3, the DNA is TGTGCCAGCAGCTTGTCAGGGGACTATGGCTACACCTTC. Protein: CASSLSGDYGYTF. The V call is TRBV5-6, the J call TRBJ1-2; D is perhaps TRBD1 (6 bases). V lost 1 base to trimming and J lost 3 bases, with 7 bases between them. The CDR3 loop spans 13 amino acids. The germline gives CDR1 SGHDT, CDR2 YYEEEE. The variable domain in full, completed from reference TRBV5-6 and TRBJ1-2, reads DAGVTQSPTHLIKTRGQQVTLRCSPKSGHDTVSWYQQALGQGPQFIFQYYEEEERQRGNFPDRFSGHQFPNYSSELNVNALLLGDSALYLCASSLSGDYGYTFGSGTRLTVV.

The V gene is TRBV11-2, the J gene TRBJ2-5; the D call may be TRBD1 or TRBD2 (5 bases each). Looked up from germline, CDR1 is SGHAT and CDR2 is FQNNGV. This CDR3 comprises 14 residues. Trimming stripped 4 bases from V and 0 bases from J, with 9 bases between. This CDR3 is CASSYGTNQETQYF. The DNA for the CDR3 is TGTGCCAGCAGCTATGGGACCAACCAAGAGACCCAGTACTTC. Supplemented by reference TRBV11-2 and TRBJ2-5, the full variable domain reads EAGVAQSPRYKIIEKRQSVAFWCNPISGHATLYWYQQILGQGPKLLIQFQNNGVVDDSQLPKDRFSAERLKGVDSTLKIQPAKLEDSAVYLCASSYGTNQETQYFGPGTRLLVL.

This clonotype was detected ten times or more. CDR3 region: CASSFTQAAHNEQFF. In DNA, the CDR3 is TGTGCCAGCAGCTTCACACAGGCCGCACACAATGAGCAGTTCTTC. The rearrangement joins TRBV7-3 to TRBJ2-1; D is perhaps TRBD1 (5 bases). Trimming stripped 3 bases from V and 5 bases from J, with 14 bases between. The CDR3 loop spans 15 amino acids. Germline V gene lookup returns CDR1 SGHTA and CDR2 FQGTGA.

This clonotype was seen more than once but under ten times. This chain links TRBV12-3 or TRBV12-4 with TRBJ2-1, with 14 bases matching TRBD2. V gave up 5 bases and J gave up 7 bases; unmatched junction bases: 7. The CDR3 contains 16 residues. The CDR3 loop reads CASSERLAGGPNEQFF. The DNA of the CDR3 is TGTGCCAGCAGTGAGCGACTAGCGGGGGGGCCTAATGAGCAGTTCTTC.